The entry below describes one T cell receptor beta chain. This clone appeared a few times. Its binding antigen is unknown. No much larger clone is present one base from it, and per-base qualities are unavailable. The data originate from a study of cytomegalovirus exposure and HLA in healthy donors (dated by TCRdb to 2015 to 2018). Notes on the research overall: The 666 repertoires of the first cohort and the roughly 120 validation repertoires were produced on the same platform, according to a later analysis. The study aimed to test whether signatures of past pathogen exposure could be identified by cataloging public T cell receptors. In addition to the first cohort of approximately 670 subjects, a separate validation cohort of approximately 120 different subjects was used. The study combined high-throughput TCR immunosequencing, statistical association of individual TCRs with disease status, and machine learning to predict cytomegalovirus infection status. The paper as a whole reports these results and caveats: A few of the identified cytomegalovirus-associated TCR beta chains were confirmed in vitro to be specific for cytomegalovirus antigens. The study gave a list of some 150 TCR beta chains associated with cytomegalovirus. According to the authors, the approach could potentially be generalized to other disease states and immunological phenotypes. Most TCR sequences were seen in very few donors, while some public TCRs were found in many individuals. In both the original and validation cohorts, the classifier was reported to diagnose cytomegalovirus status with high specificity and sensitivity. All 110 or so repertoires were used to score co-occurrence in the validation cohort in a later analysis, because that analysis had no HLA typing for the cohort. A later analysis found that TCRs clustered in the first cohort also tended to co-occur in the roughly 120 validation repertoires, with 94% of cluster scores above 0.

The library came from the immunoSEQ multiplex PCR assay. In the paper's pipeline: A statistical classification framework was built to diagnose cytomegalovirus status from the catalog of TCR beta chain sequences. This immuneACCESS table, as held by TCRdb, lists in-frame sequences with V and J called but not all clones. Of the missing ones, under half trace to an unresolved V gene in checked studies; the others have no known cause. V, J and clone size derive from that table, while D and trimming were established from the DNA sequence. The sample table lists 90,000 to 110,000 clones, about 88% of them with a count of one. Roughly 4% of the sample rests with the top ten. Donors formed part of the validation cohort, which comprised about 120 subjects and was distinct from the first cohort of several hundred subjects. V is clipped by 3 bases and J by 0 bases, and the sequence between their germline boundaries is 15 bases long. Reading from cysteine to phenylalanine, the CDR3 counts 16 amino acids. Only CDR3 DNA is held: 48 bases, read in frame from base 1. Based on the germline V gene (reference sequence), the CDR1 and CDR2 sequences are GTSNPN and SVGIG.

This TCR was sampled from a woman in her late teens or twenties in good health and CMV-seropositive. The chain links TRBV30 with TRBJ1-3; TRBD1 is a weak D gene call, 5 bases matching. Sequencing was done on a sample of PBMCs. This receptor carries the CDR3 CAWSLEKGPSGNTIYF. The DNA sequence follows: TGTGCCTGGAGCCTAGAAAAGGGGCCCTCTGGAAACACCATATATTTT.